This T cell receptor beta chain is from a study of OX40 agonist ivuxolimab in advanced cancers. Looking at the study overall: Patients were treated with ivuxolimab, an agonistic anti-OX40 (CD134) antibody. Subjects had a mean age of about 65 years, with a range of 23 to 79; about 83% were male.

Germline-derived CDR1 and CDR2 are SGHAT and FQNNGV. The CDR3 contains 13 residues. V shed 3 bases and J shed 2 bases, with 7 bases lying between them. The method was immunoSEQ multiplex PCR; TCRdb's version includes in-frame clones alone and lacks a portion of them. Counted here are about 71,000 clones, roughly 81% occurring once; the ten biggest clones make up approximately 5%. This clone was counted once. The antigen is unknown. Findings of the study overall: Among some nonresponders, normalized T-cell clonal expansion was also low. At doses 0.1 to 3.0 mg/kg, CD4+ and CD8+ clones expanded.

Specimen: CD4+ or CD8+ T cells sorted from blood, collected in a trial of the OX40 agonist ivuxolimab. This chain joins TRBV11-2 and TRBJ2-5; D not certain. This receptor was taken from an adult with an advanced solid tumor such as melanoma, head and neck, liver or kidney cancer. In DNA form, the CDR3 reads TGTGCCAGCAGCTTTTTGCGGCAAGAGACCCAGTACTTC. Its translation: CASSFLRQETQYF.